The 4 T cell receptor beta chains given below trace back to one sample, sequenced in a study of blood T cell repertoires in COVID-19. Sequencing used immunoSEQ multiplex PCR; TCRdb keeps in-frame clones, though not all of them. Seen here are about 300,000 clones, 85% to 90% observed once, and the top ten hold about 10%. The material sequenced was PBMCs or T cells enriched from blood (not recorded which). Source of these receptors: a woman aged 18-29 years who had recovered from COVID-19.

The chain couples TRBV24-1 to TRBJ2-1; D not resolved. The CDR3 is made up of 15 amino acids. The V and J ends lost 4 bases and 0 bases respectively, with 9 bases between them. Germline V gene data show CDR1 as KGHDR and CDR2 as SFDVKD. This chain's CDR3 is CATSDVKSSYNEQFF. CDR3 sequence (DNA): TGTGCCACCAGTGACGTGAAGAGCTCCTACAATGAGCAGTTCTTC.

V is TRBV28 and J is TRBJ1-5, with D perhaps TRBD1 (6 bases). The germline gives CDR1 MDHEN, CDR2 SYDVKM. This CDR3 comprises 14 residues. Trimming took off 8 bases at V and 7 bases at J, with 18 bases between the two ends. The CDR3 DNA is TGTGCCAGCGCCGCATCCACCAGGGGACAGCCCCAGCATTTT. Its translation: CASAASTRGQPQHF.

The CDR3 region has the DNA TGCGCCAGCAGTCTTAGGGGTGACGGGGGAGATCTAGATACGCAGTATTTT. Translated, it gives CASSLRGDGGDLDTQYF. The chain employs TRBV5-1 and TRBJ2-3; maybe TRBD2 (6 bases). Germline values: CDR1 SGHRS, CDR2 YFSETQ. CDR3 length: 17 residues. V was shortened by 5 bases and J by 5 bases, with 24 bases between the two germline ends.

The CDR3 DNA is TGTGCCAGCAGCCAATGGGTGACAGGGGGCAACTATGGCTACACCTTC. Amino acid sequence: CASSQWVTGGNYGYTF. This rearrangement joins TRBV16 to TRBJ1-2; the match to TRBD1 covers 10 bases. Germline CDR1 reads KGHSY; CDR2 reads FQNENV. J gave up 2 bases and V 1 base, and 4 bases lay outside the gene matches. The CDR3 is 16 residues long.